One sample yielded the 10 T cell receptor beta chains listed below, sequenced in a study of blood T cell repertoires in COVID-19. The table came from immunoSEQ multiplex PCR; TCRdb's copy has only in-frame clones and leaves some out. The profile shows some 250,000 clones, about 80% of them singletons. The sequencing sample was made of peripheral blood. The origin of the receptors is a woman aged 80 or over with acute or convalescent COVID-19.

The chain joins TRBV15 to TRBJ1-4; 8 positions match TRBD1. The CDR3 extends over 15 amino acids. With V trimmed by 1 base and J by 8 bases, 6 bases remained unmatched. Germline lookup yields CDR1 LNHNV and CDR2 YYDKDF (reference sequence). The CDR3 loop is CATSRVGQGSEKLFF. In DNA form, the CDR3 reads TGTGCCACCAGCAGAGTAGGACAGGGTTCCGAAAAACTGTTTTTT.

This chain joins TRBV9 and TRBJ1-4, with TRBD1 identical over 9 bases. The CDR3 runs to 15 residues. The germline V gene has CDR1 SGDLS and CDR2 YYNGEE. J lost 8 bases, V lost 4 bases, and 9 bases had no gene match. The CDR3: CASSPATGGAEKLFF. CDR3 nucleotides: TGTGCCAGCAGCCCAGCGACAGGGGGAGCAGAAAAACTGTTTTTT.

The rearrangement joins TRBV18 to TRBJ1-6; D unresolved. The germline gives CDR1 KGHSH, CDR2 LQKENI. This CDR3 comprises 13 residues. Trimming removed 3 bases from V and 10 bases from J, with 10 bases in between. For the CDR3, the DNA is TGTGCCAGCTCACCTGGGCTTGGGTCACCCCTCCACTTT. Its translation: CASSPGLGSPLHF.

V is TRBV10-3 and J is TRBJ2-3, with TRBD2 matching over 13 bases. Germline CDR1 ENHRY, CDR2 SYGVKD. V was pared by 7 bases and J by 1 base, with 8 bases of the junction left unmatched. The CDR3 consists of 17 residues. CDR3 bases: TGTGCCATCAATGAAGGACTAGCGGGGGTCGGCACAGATACGCAGTATTTT. Amino acid sequence: CAINEGLAGVGTDTQYF.

The rearrangement joins TRBV7-9 to TRBJ1-5; 11 bases agree with TRBD1. V was clipped by 5 bases and J by 4 bases; unmatched bases: 7. The CDR3 runs 16 residues. Germline CDR1 is SEHNR and CDR2 is FQNEAQ (reference sequence). DNA of the CDR3: TGTGCCAGCAGCAATGTCGGGACAGGGGGTAATCAGCCCCAGCATTTT. Its translation is CASSNVGTGGNQPQHF.

The chain recombines TRBV7-8 with TRBJ1-2; TRBD1 might be the D (6 bases). The V and J ends lost 5 bases and 3 bases respectively, with 13 bases between them. The CDR3 is made up of 14 amino acids. CDR1 and CDR2 from the germline V gene are SGHVS and FQNEAQ. CDR3 sequence reads: CASSPGGGDYGYTF. CDR3 nucleotides: TGTGCCAGCAGCCCCGGGGGGGGCGACTATGGCTACACCTTC.

This clone was seen a single time. V gene TRBV3-1 (or the pseudogene TRBV3-2) combines with J gene TRBJ1-6; 7 bases align to TRBD1. CDR1 and CDR2 from the germline V gene are LGHDT and YNNKEL (reference sequence). The CDR3 is 15 residues long. V lost 1 base and J lost 5; bases outside the gene matches: 2. The CDR3 nucleotides are TGTGCCAGCAGCCAAGCCACAGGGGATAATTCACCCCTCCACTTT. Protein sequence: CASSQATGDNSPLHF.

The J gene is TRBJ1-2, the V gene TRBV6-5; 8 bases align to TRBD1. V shed 5 bases, J shed 3 bases, and the junction held 8 bases outside the gene matches. CDR1 is MNHEY and CDR2 is SVGAGI in the germline V gene. This CDR3 contains 15 residues. The CDR3 region is CASSLGQGGDYGYTF. In DNA form, the CDR3 reads TGTGCCAGCAGTCTCGGACAGGGAGGGGACTATGGCTACACCTTC.

The chain links TRBV14 to TRBJ2-1; 8 nucleotides agree with TRBD1. Unmatched junction bases numbered 10, after V lost 8 bases and J lost 7 bases. Looked up from germline, CDR1 is SGHDN and CDR2 is FVKESK. The CDR3 is 14 residues long. CDR3 amino acids: CASRLRTGLNEQFF. In DNA form, the CDR3 reads TGTGCCAGCCGTCTTCGGACAGGGTTAAATGAGCAGTTCTTC.

The chain joins TRBV7-3 to TRBJ2-3; 8 bases map to TRBD2. The ends lost 5 bases at V and 2 bases at J; junction bases unmatched: 3. The V gene's germline CDR1 is SGHTA and CDR2 FQGTGA. The CDR3 extends over 14 amino acids. The CDR3 sequence is CASSSGGNTDTQYF. For the CDR3, the DNA is TGTGCCAGCAGCAGCGGGGGAAACACAGATACGCAGTATTTT.